Below are 30 T cell receptor beta chains sequenced from a single sample in a study of CD8 T cells in ankylosing spondylitis. TCRdb processed the 5' RACE reads anew with MiXCR; each CDR3 protein has one entry. Seen here are 150,000 to 200,000 distinct CDR3 sequences, around 19% observed once, and the top ten hold about 8.2%. The source material was blood, either unsorted or a sorted T cell fraction (not recorded which). The receptor set was obtained from a male donor with ankylosing spondylitis or in good health (not recorded which).

This clonotype has ten or more counts. The chain carries TRBV6-1 and TRBJ2-1; TRBD2 aligns across 12 bases. The length of the CDR3 is 16 residues. CDR1 and CDR2 (germline): MNHNS, SASEGT. The junction had 5 bases not matched to a gene; V was cut back by 5 bases and J by 3 bases. The CDR3 loop reads CASSPEGLAGYNEQFF. The CDR3 DNA is TGTGCCAGCAGTCCCGAGGGACTAGCGGGCTACAATGAGCAGTTCTTC.

In its sample, this clonotype was seen many times. J is TRBJ2-7 and V is TRBV5-1, with 7 bases lining up with TRBD2. CDR3 length: 17 amino acids. Germline trimming cut 0 bases from V and 4 bases from J; bases unmatched to any gene: 13. CDR1 is SGHRS and CDR2 is YFSETQ in the germline V gene. CDR3 region: CASSLASGGGVLYEQYF. DNA of the CDR3: TGCGCCAGCAGCTTGGCCTCCGGCGGGGGTGTTCTTTACGAGCAGTACTTC.

J is TRBJ2-2 and V is TRBV7-3, with 7 bases that match TRBD1. CDR1 is SGHTA and CDR2 is FQGTGA in the germline V gene. This CDR3 is 16 amino acids long. V lost 5 bases to trimming and J lost 1 base; unmatched junction nucleotides: 7. CDR3 residues: CASSAPGQENTGELFF. CDR3 coding DNA: TGTGCCAGCAGCGCGCCTGGACAGGAGAACACCGGGGAGCTGTTTTTT.

This chain connects TRBV7-2 to TRBJ2-1; 11 nucleotides align to TRBD2. The CDR3 consists of 14 residues. Looked up from germline, CDR1 is SGHTA and CDR2 is FQGNSA. V lost 1 base to trimming and J lost 8 bases; unmatched junction nucleotides: 1. CDR3 sequence reads: CASSLGGLADEQFF. DNA of the CDR3: TGTGCCAGCAGCTTAGGGGGACTAGCGGATGAGCAGTTCTTC. Drawing the rest from reference TRBV7-2 and TRBJ2-1, the complete variable domain is GAGVSQSPSNKVTEKGKDVELRCDPISGHTALYWYRQSLGQGLEFLIYFQGNSAPDKSGLPSDRFSAERTGGSVSTLTIQRTQQEDSAVYLCASSLGGLADEQFFGPGTRLTVL.

This clonotype was seen only a few times. The J gene is TRBJ2-6, the V gene TRBV29-1, with no clear D. The CDR3 is made up of 14 amino acids. The V gene's germline CDR1 is SQVTM and CDR2 ANQGSEA. Trimming left V 4 bases short and J 4 bases short, with 11 bases between. The CDR3 sequence is CSVAPITGANVLTF. Written as DNA, the CDR3 is TGCAGCGTTGCGCCAATTACAGGGGCCAACGTCCTGACTTTC.

This clonotype was observed a few times. The chain recombines TRBV12-3 or TRBV12-4 with TRBJ1-5; 7 bases are a match to TRBD1. Trimming took 4 bases from V and 3 from J; bases not matched to a gene: 9. The CDR3 has 16 amino acids. The CDR3 region is CASSSRTGADNQPQHF. The CDR3 bases are TGTGCCAGCAGTTCCCGGACAGGCGCAGACAATCAGCCCCAGCATTTT.

This clonotype was counted ten times or more. The V and J genes are TRBV12-3 or TRBV12-4 and TRBJ1-3, with no clear D. CDR3 length: 15 amino acids. Trimming took 1 base from V and 1 from J, leaving 8 bases between them. The DNA for the CDR3 is TGTGCCAGCAGTTTAGGGGCGAATTCTGGAAACACCATATATTTT. It encodes CASSLGANSGNTIYF.

There are a few counts of this clonotype. Here the CDR3 DNA reads TGCAGCGTTGAAAGTGGGGCGTCTAACTATGGCTACACCTTC. Encoded protein: CSVESGASNYGYTF. This sequence joins TRBV29-1 and TRBJ1-2, with D possibly matching TRBD1 (5 bases). The CDR3 runs to 14 residues. The germline gives CDR1 SQVTM, CDR2 ANQGSEA. V lost 2 bases, J lost 0 bases, and 10 bases lay in between.

This clonotype was detected many times. The CDR3 loop is CASSLQGWPQFDEQFF. The CDR3 nucleotides are TGTGCCAGCAGTTTACAGGGCTGGCCTCAGTTCGATGAGCAGTTCTTC. The chain carries TRBV28 and TRBJ2-1, with D perhaps TRBD1 (5 bases). V was shortened by 2 bases and J by 8 bases, with 19 bases between the two germline ends. The CDR3 consists of 16 residues. The V gene's germline CDR1 is MDHEN and CDR2 SYDVKM.

The V call is TRBV28, the J call TRBJ2-7, with no clear D. Per germline, CDR1 MDHEN and CDR2 SYDVKM. With 6 bases removed from V and 6 bases from J, the gap between germline ends came to 21 bases. The CDR3 covers 15 residues. CDR3 nucleotides: TGTGCCAGCAGCGCCCCCCAGCGCGCTCTTAGCGAGCAGTACTTC. Protein product: CASSAPQRALSEQYF.

The table lists this clonotype with many counts. The chain employs TRBV28 and TRBJ2-7; D unresolved. V was trimmed by 2 bases and J by 5 bases, leaving 16 bases between them. The CDR3 is made up of 15 amino acids. The germline CDR1 and CDR2 sequences are MDHEN and SYDVKM. DNA for the CDR3: TGTGCCAGCAGTTTAGGTGGCATCACCCCCCACGAGCAGTACTTC. Residues: CASSLGGITPHEQYF.

This clonotype was counted a few times. The CDR3 loop reads CASSLVLTNEQFF. Here the CDR3 DNA reads TGCGCCAGCAGCTTGGTCCTAACCAATGAGCAGTTCTTC. This rearrangement joins TRBV5-1 to TRBJ2-1; no firm D call. CDR1 is SGHRS, CDR2 YFSETQ, per germline. V lost 0 bases and J 6 bases, leaving 7 bases between the germline ends. There are 13 residues in the CDR3.

This clonotype was found many times. The rearrangement joins TRBV24-1 to TRBJ1-5; D is unresolved. Germline assignment: CDR1 KGHDR and CDR2 SFDVKD. The CDR3 sequence is 16 residues long. Trimming removed 2 bases from V and 0 bases from J, with 10 bases in between. CDR3 in amino acids: CATSDSQSYSNQPQHF. CDR3 bases: TGTGCCACCAGTGATTCACAGAGCTATAGCAATCAGCCCCAGCATTTT.

V usage is TRBV6-2 or TRBV6-3 and J usage is TRBJ2-2; either TRBD1 or TRBD2 may fit D (5 bases each). The CDR3 runs to 17 residues. CDR1 MNHEY and CDR2 SVGEGT come from the germline V gene. V dropped 2 bases and J dropped 4 bases, with 17 bases sitting between them. The CDR3 DNA follows: TGTGCCAGCAGTTACCGTACGGGGCAGGTCGTCACCGGGGAGCTGTTTTTT. Translated: CASSYRTGQVVTGELFF.

This clonotype appeared a few times. This rearrangement joins TRBV5-1 to TRBJ2-2; 9 bases map to TRBD2. V was clipped by 1 base and J by 5 bases; unmatched bases: 6. Germline-derived CDR1 and CDR2 are SGHRS and YFSETQ. The CDR3 loop spans 16 amino acids. The CDR3 DNA sequence: TGCGCCAGCAGCTTGTCCAGCGGGAGGTGGACCGGGGAGCTGTTTTTT. Encoded protein: CASSLSSGRWTGELFF.

The sample holds a few counts of this clonotype. The chain has TRBV2 and TRBJ2-3; 7 bases match TRBD1. Germline V lookup: CDR1 SNHLY, CDR2 FYNNEI. The trim removed 6 bases at V and 0 bases at J, leaving 6 bases unmatched. The CDR3 contains 15 residues. The CDR3 is CASRVRDRSTDTQYF. The CDR3 DNA is TGTGCCAGCAGGGTCCGGGACAGAAGCACAGATACGCAGTATTTT.

This clonotype has ten or more counts. The V and J genes are TRBV5-1 and TRBJ1-5; a weak D match, TRBD1 (5 bases). The CDR3 is 14 amino acids. Trimming left V 4 bases short and J 3 bases short, with 11 bases between. Germline V gene sequence: CDR1 SGHRS, CDR2 YFSETQ. CDR3 coding DNA: TGCGCCAGCAGCCAAACAGGACTCAATCAGCCCCAGCATTTT. Protein: CASSQTGLNQPQHF.

This chain joins TRBV11-2 and TRBJ2-5; D is perhaps TRBD2 (5 bases). This CDR3 has 13 amino acids. Trimming left V 1 base short and J 4 bases short, with 7 bases between. The germline V gene encodes CDR1 SGHAT and CDR2 FQNNGV. The chain's CDR3 is CASSLGGSETQYF. CDR3 sequence (DNA): TGTGCCAGCAGCTTAGGAGGGTCAGAGACCCAGTACTTC. The whole variable domain, filled in from reference TRBV11-2 and TRBJ2-5, reads EAGVAQSPRYKIIEKRQSVAFWCNPISGHATLYWYQQILGQGPKLLIQFQNNGVVDDSQLPKDRFSAERLKGVDSTLKIQPAKLEDSAVYLCASSLGGSETQYFGPGTRLLVL.

This clonotype was picked up many times. This chain links TRBV5-1 with TRBJ2-1, with D perhaps assigned TRBD1 or TRBD2 (5 bases each). V gave up 0 bases and J gave up 6 bases, with 10 bases separating them. CDR1 and CDR2 from the germline V gene are SGHRS and YFSETQ. The CDR3 consists of 14 residues. Here the CDR3 reads CASSLDSGRNEQFF. The CDR3 DNA reads as TGCGCCAGCAGCTTGGATTCGGGACGCAATGAGCAGTTCTTC.

This clonotype was seen ten or more times. The V call is TRBV21-1, the J call TRBJ2-7; the table's TRBD1 call for D was not verified on the DNA. TRBV21-1 is classified as a pseudogene. The CDR3 has 15 residues. The CDR3 protein is CASSKDWGASYEQYF. The CDR3 region has the DNA TGTGCCAGCAGCAAAGATTGGGGGGCGTCCTACGAGCAGTACTTC.

CDR3 protein: CSAGPLPRYTF. CDR3 DNA: TGCAGTGCTGGTCCGTTGCCGCGCTACACCTTC. The J gene is TRBJ1-2, the V gene TRBV20-1; no definite D call. The V and J ends lost 5 bases and 9 bases respectively, with 13 bases between them. Germline V gives CDR1 DFQATT, CDR2 SNEGSKA (reference sequence). The CDR3 is 11 amino acids.

This clonotype was seen at least ten times. The gene calls are TRBV20-1 and TRBJ2-3; TRBD2 matches 8 bases. The CDR3 has 15 amino acids. J gave up 0 bases and V 6 bases, and 8 bases lay outside the gene matches. The germline V gene encodes CDR1 DFQATT and CDR2 SNEGSKA (reference sequence). As DNA, the CDR3 is TGCAGTGCCACCTTAGCGGGAAAGAGCACAGATACGCAGTATTTT. Residues: CSATLAGKSTDTQYF.

This chain connects TRBV7-2 to TRBJ2-1, with TRBD2 matching 7 bases. Germline loops: CDR1 SGHTA, CDR2 FQGNSA. V was pared by 6 bases and J by 7 bases, with 0 bases of the junction left unmatched. This CDR3 spans 11 amino acids. Here the CDR3 DNA reads TGTGCCAGCAGGCGGGGGAATGAGCAGTTCTTC. Translating gives CASRRGNEQFF.

The sample holds many counts of this clonotype. Written as DNA, the CDR3 is TGTGCCAGCAGCCGGGGCCTTGAAAAACTGTTTTTT. Encoded protein: CASSRGLEKLFF. This chain connects TRBV6-2 or TRBV6-3 to TRBJ1-4, with D maybe TRBD1 (5 bases). Germline assignment: CDR1 MNHEY and CDR2 SVGEGT. Trimming shortened V by 6 bases and J by 7 bases, and 9 bases separated the two germline ends. CDR3 length equals 12 residues.

The DNA for the CDR3 is TGCAGTGCCAATACAGGTACGAACACTGAAGCTTTCTTT. Translating gives CSANTGTNTEAFF. The rearrangement links TRBV20-1 to TRBJ1-1; D possibly corresponds to TRBD1 (5 bases). The CDR3 loop spans 13 amino acids. CDR1 is DFQATT and CDR2 is SNEGSKA in the germline V gene (reference sequence). Trimming stripped 6 bases from V and 1 base from J, with 12 bases between.

With respect to this clonotype: A much more abundant neighbour one base away suggests this may be a read error. In DNA, the CDR3 is TGTGCCAGCAGTTTCGAAGGGGACAGCTATGGCTACACCTTC. It encodes CASSFEGDSYGYTF. V usage is TRBV28 and J usage is TRBJ1-2; TRBD1 matches at 7 bases. This CDR3 spans 14 amino acids. The V gene's germline CDR1 is MDHEN and CDR2 SYDVKM. The junction had 5 bases not matched to a gene; V was cut back by 3 bases and J by 4 bases.

This clonotype was counted only a few times. The V call is TRBV20-1, the J call TRBJ1-1; perhaps TRBD1 as D (6 bases). The germline V and J ends were trimmed by 6 bases and 5 bases, with 13 bases remaining between them. The CDR3 length is 12 residues. CDR1 is DFQATT, CDR2 SNEGSKA, per germline (reference sequence). The CDR3 DNA sequence: TGCAGTGCGGTACAGGGATGGACTGAAGCTTTCTTT. This translates into CSAVQGWTEAFF.

This clonotype was seen a few times. V and J are TRBV28 and TRBJ2-7, with D perhaps TRBD1 (6 bases). This CDR3 region has 15 residues. Germline CDR1 and CDR2: MDHEN and SYDVKM. Trimming took 1 base from V and 1 from J, leaving 11 bases between them. The CDR3 here is CASSLSSTGSYEQYF. The CDR3 DNA follows: TGTGCCAGCAGTTTATCCTCGACAGGTTCCTACGAGCAGTACTTC.

V is TRBV7-2 and J is TRBJ2-3; tentatively, D is TRBD2 (5 bases). Trimming shortened V by 2 bases and J by 6 bases, and 18 bases separated the two germline ends. The CDR3 runs 16 residues. Germline V CDR1 and CDR2: SGHTA, FQGNSA. The CDR3 reads CASSLTGRPERDTQYF. For the CDR3, the DNA is TGTGCCAGCAGCTTAACGGGAAGGCCGGAAAGGGATACGCAGTATTTT. The entire variable domain, with the rest obtained from reference TRBV7-2 and TRBJ2-3, is as follows: GAGVSQSPSNKVTEKGKDVELRCDPISGHTALYWYRQSLGQGLEFLIYFQGNSAPDKSGLPSDRFSAERTGGSVSTLTIQRTQQEDSAVYLCASSLTGRPERDTQYFGPGTRLTVL.

This clonotype has a count of ten or more. The gene calls are TRBV5-1 and TRBJ2-7; 10 bases match TRBD1. With V trimmed by 4 bases and J by 2 bases, 3 bases remained unmatched. This CDR3 is 14 amino acids long. Germline V CDR1 and CDR2: SGHRS, YFSETQ. CDR3 coding DNA: TGCGCCAGCAGCAGCGGACAGGGGGCCTACGAGCAGTACTTC. It codes for CASSSGQGAYEQYF.